A single sample is the source of the 27 T cell receptor beta chains below, sequenced in a study of post-analysis software for immune sequencing data. Sequencing libraries made from TCR beta cDNA carried unique molecular identifiers. MiXCR, applied by TCRdb to the PCR reads, yields one record per CDR3 protein. The sample records 450,000 or so distinct CDR3 sequences, 40% to 55% being singletons. Study observations and caveats: Controls had lower frequencies than patients of a few TRBV segments, which included TRBV5-6, TRBV5-1 and TRBV20-1.

Their antigens are not known. Material for sequencing was blood. These receptors were taken from a girl aged 5-17 years with multiple sclerosis.

The chain uses TRBV2 and TRBJ1-1; 8 nucleotides align to TRBD1. Unmatched junction bases numbered 12, after V lost 9 bases and J lost 0 bases. The CDR3 spans 16 residues. Germline V gives CDR1 SNHLY, CDR2 FYNNEI. CDR3 amino acids: CARNRGFGLVNTEAFF. The CDR3 DNA reads as TGTGCCAGAAACAGGGGGTTTGGACTGGTGAACACTGAAGCTTTCTTT.

The chain employs TRBV20-1 and TRBJ2-7; the D is unclear. Germline values: CDR1 DFQATT, CDR2 SNEGSKA (reference sequence). This CDR3 contains 13 residues. The V and J ends lost 3 bases and 0 bases respectively, with 9 bases between them. This CDR3 reads CSARYEFSYEQYF. CDR3 in DNA: TGCAGTGCTAGGTACGAGTTCTCCTACGAGCAGTACTTC.

This clonotype has more than one count but fewer than ten. The V and J genes are TRBV15 and TRBJ2-1; the match to TRBD2 covers 7 bases. Germline CDR1 and CDR2: LNHNV and YYDKDF (reference sequence). This CDR3 spans 17 amino acids. Trimming took 6 bases from V and 0 from J; bases not matched to a gene: 11. For the CDR3, the DNA is TGTGCCACCAGGACGTGGCAGGCGGGAGCCTCCTACAATGAGCAGTTCTTC. Residues: CATRTWQAGASYNEQFF.

The rearrangement uses TRBV10-3 and TRBJ2-7; possible D gene TRBD2, 5 bases. V shed 6 bases and J shed 5 bases, with 20 bases lying between them. Germline CDR1 reads ENHRY; CDR2 reads SYGVKD. CDR3 length: 15 amino acids. The CDR3 sequence is CAIRLDGVGWDEQYF. The CDR3, as DNA: TGTGCCATCAGACTCGACGGGGTGGGATGGGACGAGCAGTACTTC.

This clonotype came up a few times. This rearrangement joins TRBV12-3 or TRBV12-4 to TRBJ2-7; 8 bases agree with TRBD1. The CDR3 contains 14 residues. With V trimmed by 1 base and J by 3 bases, 2 bases remained unmatched. The CDR3 protein is CASSLVDRVYEQYF. CDR3 nucleotides: TGTGCCAGCAGTTTAGTGGACAGGGTCTACGAGCAGTACTTC.

The CDR3 loop reads CASGGAYEQYF. The CDR3 DNA is TGTGCCAGCGGGGGGGCCTACGAGCAGTACTTC. The J gene is TRBJ2-7, the V gene TRBV27, with 7 bases fitting TRBD2. Germline-derived CDR1 and CDR2 are MNHEY and SMNVEV (reference sequence). The CDR3 has 11 residues. V trimming: 8 bases; J trimming: 2 bases; junction bases outside the gene matches: 0.

The V gene is TRBV28, the J gene TRBJ2-1, with TRBD1 identical over 8 bases. In germline, CDR1 is MDHEN, CDR2 SYDVKM. Germline trimming cut 6 bases from V and 5 bases from J; bases unmatched to any gene: 9. The CDR3 covers 15 residues. DNA for the CDR3: TGTGCCAGCAGGAGGCTGACAGGGGTCGACAATGAGCAGTTCTTC. Protein product: CASRRLTGVDNEQFF.

The chain has TRBV10-3 and TRBJ2-7; TRBD2 might be the D (6 bases). With 4 bases removed from V and 3 bases from J, the gap between germline ends came to 7 bases. The length of the CDR3 is 12 residues. Germline values: CDR1 ENHRY, CDR2 SYGVKD. CDR3 protein: CAISGGDYEQYF. CDR3 DNA sequence: TGTGCCATCAGTGGGGGGGACTACGAGCAGTACTTC.

The table lists this clonotype with a few counts. The chain couples TRBV27 to TRBJ1-4, with D perhaps TRBD1 (5 bases). Germline loops: CDR1 MNHEY, CDR2 SMNVEV (reference sequence). V was pared by 5 bases and J by 0 bases, with 13 bases between. This CDR3 comprises 16 residues. The CDR3 spells CASSPRRGTTNEKLFF. In DNA form, the CDR3 reads TGTGCCAGCAGTCCCCGCCGGGGGACAACTAATGAAAAACTGTTTTTT.

This clonotype was observed a handful of times. The J gene is TRBJ2-3, the V gene TRBV9; TRBD2 is a possible D gene (6 bases). CDR1 SGDLS and CDR2 YYNGEE come from the germline V gene. This CDR3 is 15 amino acids long. V shed 4 bases and J shed 2 bases, with 14 bases lying between them. CDR3 nucleotides: TGTGCCAGCAGCAAAAGCGGGTTAGCCACAGATACGCAGTATTTT. It is translated as CASSKSGLATDTQYF. Complete variable domain (other parts from reference TRBV9 and TRBJ2-3): DSGVTQTPKHLITATGQRVTLRCSPRSGDLSVYWYQQSLDQGLQFLIQYYNGEERAKGNILERFSAQQFPDLHSELNLSSLELGDSALYFCASSKSGLATDTQYFGPGTRLTVL.

This clonotype showed up just a few times. The chain joins TRBV12-3 or TRBV12-4 to TRBJ1-5, with 7 positions matching TRBD1. This CDR3 has 14 amino acids. V lost 8 bases and J lost 10; bases outside the gene matches: 14. Here the CDR3 DNA reads TGTGCCAGCGGTCCGGGACAGAGGAATAAACCCCAGCATTTT. This codes for CASGPGQRNKPQHF.

CDR3 bases: TGTGCCAGCAGCTCAAACTCGAGGGAATTTGGCACAGATACGCAGTATTTT. Amino acids: CASSSNSREFGTDTQYF. The J gene is TRBJ2-3, the V gene TRBV7-3, with D perhaps TRBD2 (5 bases). The V and J ends lost 4 bases and 1 base respectively, with 18 bases between them. Germline V lookup: CDR1 SGHTA, CDR2 FQGTGA. The CDR3 consists of 17 residues.

The chain is built from TRBV4-3 and TRBJ2-1; 11 bases map to TRBD2. The CDR3 spans 16 residues. The germline gives CDR1 LGHNA, CDR2 YSLEER. Trimming removed 0 bases from V and 13 bases from J; junction bases left unmatched: 11. The CDR3 coding sequence is TGCGCCAGCAGCCAAGATGTAGCGGGAGGGTCGGAGACCCAGTTCTTC. Protein product: CASSQDVAGGSETQFF.

This clonotype was observed a single time. V and J are TRBV27 and TRBJ2-1; 9 nucleotides match TRBD1. The V gene end was trimmed by 7 bases and the J gene end by 0 bases; junction bases not matched to a gene: 10. The CDR3 spans 17 residues. Looked up from germline, CDR1 is MNHEY and CDR2 is SMNVEV (reference sequence). CDR3 sequence: CASNPGGGQGSYNEQFF. The CDR3 bases are TGTGCCAGCAACCCCGGTGGGGGACAGGGCTCCTACAATGAGCAGTTCTTC.

This clonotype was counted only a few times. The chain employs TRBV5-1 and TRBJ2-1; TRBD2 aligns across 9 bases. The CDR3 runs 16 residues. The ends lost 3 bases at V and 4 bases at J; junction bases unmatched: 8. Germline V gene sequence: CDR1 SGHRS, CDR2 YFSETQ. CDR3 amino acids: CASSWTSVGSYNEQFF. As DNA, the CDR3 is TGCGCCAGCAGCTGGACTAGCGTCGGAAGTTACAATGAGCAGTTCTTC.

The chain joins TRBV20-1 to TRBJ2-2, with 7 nucleotides matching TRBD1. Germline trimming cut 4 bases from V and 5 bases from J; bases unmatched to any gene: 4. Germline CDR1 is DFQATT and CDR2 is SNEGSKA (reference sequence). The CDR3 runs 13 residues. This CDR3 reads CSATHRGTGELFF. The CDR3 DNA reads as TGCAGTGCTACCCACAGGGGTACCGGGGAGCTGTTTTTT.

This clonotype was seen a few times. This chain joins TRBV20-1 and TRBJ1-2, with TRBD1 as a possible D gene (5 bases). From germline, CDR1 is DFQATT and CDR2 SNEGSKA (reference sequence). Trimming pared 5 bases from V and 5 bases from J, leaving 18 bases between. CDR3 length: 14 residues. CDR3 DNA: TGCAGTGCTGCCAGCAGGCAGGGTAGTTATGGCTACACCTTC. Protein product: CSAASRQGSYGYTF.

This clonotype occurred once. The V and J genes are TRBV6-5 and TRBJ2-5; 9 nucleotides align to TRBD1. Germline V lookup: CDR1 MNHEY, CDR2 SVGAGI. The CDR3 spans 16 residues. J gave up 5 bases and V 5 bases, and 12 bases lay outside the gene matches. CDR3 amino acids: CASSRTPGQGFETQYF. CDR3 nucleotides: TGTGCCAGCAGTCGTACCCCGGGACAGGGCTTTGAGACCCAGTACTTC.

In this sample, this clonotype turned up a few times. The chain uses TRBV5-5 and TRBJ2-1, with 8 bases matching TRBD2. Germline V gene data show CDR1 as SGHKS and CDR2 as YYEKEE (reference sequence). This CDR3 region has 14 residues. Trimming cost V 5 bases and J 10 bases; bases outside gene matches: 11. The CDR3 spells CASRRPGGDIEQFF. In nucleotides, the CDR3 is TGTGCCAGCAGGAGGCCGGGAGGGGATATAGAGCAGTTCTTC.

This clonotype was found a few times. V usage is TRBV11-2 and J usage is TRBJ1-5, with D perhaps TRBD1 (5 bases). V lost 5 bases to trimming and J lost 7 bases, with 12 bases between them. This CDR3 comprises 13 residues. CDR1 is SGHAT, CDR2 FQNNGV, per germline. CDR3 protein: CASSRGTRQPQHF. The CDR3 DNA reads TGTGCCAGCAGCCGAGGGACGAGGCAGCCCCAGCATTTT. Complete variable domain (other parts from reference TRBV11-2 and TRBJ1-5): EAGVAQSPRYKIIEKRQSVAFWCNPISGHATLYWYQQILGQGPKLLIQFQNNGVVDDSQLPKDRFSAERLKGVDSTLKIQPAKLEDSAVYLCASSRGTRQPQHFGDGTRLSIL.

A few counts support this clonotype. The V and J genes are TRBV27 and TRBJ2-7, with TRBD1 identical over 9 bases. The CDR3 loop spans 14 amino acids. The V gene's germline CDR1 is MNHEY and CDR2 SMNVEV (reference sequence). The junction had 8 bases not matched to a gene; V was cut back by 5 bases and J by 6 bases. The CDR3: CASSPSGTGSEQYF. CDR3 DNA: TGTGCCAGCAGTCCATCCGGGACAGGGAGCGAGCAGTACTTC.

The rearrangement uses TRBV28 and TRBJ2-7; D remains unclear. The CDR3 length is 12 residues. Germline CDR1 and CDR2: MDHEN and SYDVKM. V shed 6 bases and J shed 3 bases, with 9 bases lying between them. Here the CDR3 DNA reads TGTGCCAGCAGCATAGAATACTACGAGCAGTACTTC. Amino acid sequence: CASSIEYYEQYF.

The V gene is TRBV20-1, the J gene TRBJ1-2; D may be TRBD1 (6 bases). This CDR3 contains 14 residues. Trimming left V 6 bases short and J 7 bases short, with 21 bases between. Germline lookup yields CDR1 DFQATT and CDR2 SNEGSKA (reference sequence). The CDR3 region has the DNA TGCAGTGCGGAGAGAAGGCCAGGGGCAAGTGGCTACACCTTC. Translation gives CSAERRPGASGYTF.

This rearrangement joins TRBV20-1 to TRBJ2-1, with 15 bases fitting TRBD2. The germline V gene has CDR1 DFQATT and CDR2 SNEGSKA (reference sequence). V was pared by 3 bases and J by 8 bases, with 5 bases of the junction left unmatched. This CDR3 is built from 15 residues. The CDR3, as DNA: TGCAGTGCTAGCCGGACTAGCGGGAGGGGCGATGAGCAGTTCTTC. As protein: CSASRTSGRGDEQFF.

The V call is TRBV12-3 or TRBV12-4, the J call TRBJ1-6; 7 bases are shared with TRBD1. CDR3 size: 14 residues. V lost 6 bases to trimming and J lost 14 bases; unmatched junction nucleotides: 13. The CDR3 nucleotides are TGTGCCAGCAGCCCCGACAGGGTCGGGGCGGCCCTCCACTTT. Amino acid sequence: CASSPDRVGAALHF.

The chain uses TRBV5-1 and TRBJ2-5; TRBD1 matches 7 bases. Trimming removed 0 bases from V and 3 bases from J; junction bases left unmatched: 5. There are 15 residues in the CDR3. CDR1 SGHRS and CDR2 YFSETQ come from the germline V gene. As DNA, the CDR3 is TGCGCCAGCAGCTTGGTTGCCGACAGGGAAGAGACCCAGTACTTC. The encoded protein is CASSLVADREETQYF.

This clonotype was seen a handful of times. This chain joins TRBV9 and TRBJ2-1, with a possible D match to TRBD1 (6 bases). There are 12 residues in the CDR3. Germline V gene data show CDR1 as SGDLS and CDR2 as YYNGEE. Trimming removed 5 bases from V and 8 bases from J, with 11 bases in between. This CDR3 reads CASRASGDEQFF. As DNA, the CDR3 is TGTGCCAGCAGGGCCTCAGGGGATGAGCAGTTCTTC.